The 22 T cell receptor beta chains presented below share a single source sample, sequenced in a study of OX40 agonist ivuxolimab in advanced cancers. Library prep was done by the immunoSEQ multiplex PCR assay. TCRdb holds this immuneACCESS table with in-frame rearrangements only. Some clones are missing; in checked studies, unresolved V genes explain under half, and the rest has no known cause. In this sample the table shows 95,000 to 150,000 clones, 85% to 95% of which occur a single time. Together, the top ten hold 0.15% to 0.19% of the sample. The specimen was CD4+ or CD8+ T cells sorted from blood, collected in a trial of the OX40 agonist ivuxolimab. These receptors came from an adult with an advanced solid tumor such as melanoma, head and neck, liver or kidney cancer.

The chain uses TRBV7-8 and TRBJ1-2; D is ambiguous. Germline lookup yields CDR1 SGHVS and CDR2 FQNEAQ. The CDR3 has 14 amino acids. With 0 bases removed from V and 7 bases from J, the gap between germline ends came to 12 bases. CDR3: CASSLAGLTTGYTF. CDR3 nucleotides: TGTGCCAGCAGCTTAGCCGGGCTAACTACTGGCTACACCTTC. Together with reference TRBV7-8 and TRBJ1-2, the CDR3 gives the full variable domain: GAGVSQSPRYKVAKRGQDVALRCDPISGHVSLFWYQQALGQGPEFLTYFQNEAQLDKSGLPSDRFFAERPEGSVSTLKIQRTQQEDSAVYLCASSLAGLTTGYTFGSGTRLTVV.

The J gene is TRBJ2-1, the V gene TRBV7-2, with TRBD2 identical over 11 bases. The CDR3 has 17 amino acids. From germline, CDR1 is SGHTA and CDR2 FQGNSA. V lost 4 bases to trimming and J lost 3 bases; unmatched junction nucleotides: 8. The CDR3 coding sequence is TGTGCCAGCAGCTGGCTTAGGCTAGCGGGGGGCTACAATGAGCAGTTCTTC. Translation gives CASSWLRLAGGYNEQFF.

V gene TRBV18 combines with J gene TRBJ2-5; the D call may be TRBD1 or TRBD2 (5 bases each). In germline, CDR1 is KGHSH, CDR2 LQKENI. V was shortened by 2 bases and J by 5 bases, with 12 bases between the two germline ends. CDR3 length: 14 amino acids. The chain's CDR3 is CASSPFGDGETQYF. In nucleotides, the CDR3 is TGTGCCAGCTCACCATTCGGGGACGGGGAGACCCAGTACTTC.

This clone came up once. V gene TRBV18 combines with J gene TRBJ1-5; D not certain. CDR3 length equals 14 residues. The germline gives CDR1 KGHSH, CDR2 LQKENI. The V and J ends lost 5 bases and 0 bases respectively, with 8 bases between them. The CDR3 spells CASSSEVSNQPQHF. CDR3 nucleotide sequence: TGTGCCAGCTCATCAGAGGTTAGCAATCAGCCCCAGCATTTT.

This sequence joins TRBV4-1 and TRBJ2-5, with TRBD1 identical over 10 bases. V dropped 4 bases and J dropped 5; count of bases not matched to a gene: 10. The CDR3 has 16 residues. Germline CDR1 reads MGHRA; CDR2 reads YSYEKL. CDR3 in amino acids: CASSRGQGVRGETQYF. As DNA, the CDR3 is TGCGCCAGCAGCCGTGGACAGGGGGTACGTGGGGAGACCCAGTACTTC.

The count of this clone is one. DNA for the CDR3: TGTGCCAGTAGTATATCCCAGGGATTCTATGGCTACACCTTC. Residues: CASSISQGFYGYTF. The chain is built from TRBV19 and TRBJ1-2; TRBD1 is a possible D gene (5 bases). Germline CDR1 and CDR2: LNHDA and SQIVND (reference sequence). The CDR3 covers 14 residues. The V end was cut by 2 bases, the J end by 4 bases, with 11 bases between.

CDR3 region: CASSLEATSTEAFF. The CDR3 nucleotides are TGTGCCAGCAGCTTAGAGGCGACAAGCACTGAAGCTTTCTTT. V usage is TRBV7-3 and J usage is TRBJ1-1; unclear D gene. The V gene lost 2 bases and the J gene lost 4 bases, with 11 bases spanning the gap. The CDR3 has 14 residues. CDR1 is SGHTA, CDR2 FQGTGA, per germline.

V and J are TRBV29-1 and TRBJ1-2; unclear D gene. In germline, CDR1 is SQVTM, CDR2 ANQGSEA. V lost 1 base and J 4 bases, leaving 13 bases between the germline ends. The CDR3 is 14 amino acids. The CDR3 coding sequence is TGCAGCGTTGAAGGAGGCACAGCCCTCTATGGCTACACCTTC. Its translation is CSVEGGTALYGYTF.

The V call is TRBV7-9, the J call TRBJ1-5; 7 bases are shared with TRBD1. Germline trimming cut 3 bases from V and 6 bases from J; bases unmatched to any gene: 5. This CDR3 comprises 14 residues. Germline CDR1 and CDR2: SEHNR and FQNEAQ (reference sequence). The CDR3 DNA sequence: TGTGCCAGCAGCTTCGGGACAGTTATTCAGCCCCAGCATTTT. As protein: CASSFGTVIQPQHF.

V is TRBV7-8 and J is TRBJ2-5, with TRBD2 matching 9 bases. The CDR3 loop spans 14 amino acids. Germline assignment: CDR1 SGHVS and CDR2 FQNEAQ. The V gene end was trimmed by 10 bases and the J gene end by 4 bases; junction bases not matched to a gene: 10. CDR3 in amino acids: CATIAGVRGETQYF. DNA for the CDR3: TGTGCCACGATAGCGGGAGTTCGAGGAGAGACCCAGTACTTC.

This clone occurred once. The genes are TRBV5-5 and TRBJ2-3; no definite D call. This CDR3 is 12 amino acids long. The germline V gene encodes CDR1 SGHKS and CDR2 YYEKEE (reference sequence). Trimming removed 2 bases from V and 9 bases from J, with 10 bases in between. The chain's CDR3 is CASSFGVGTQYF. CDR3 in DNA: TGTGCCAGCAGCTTTGGGGTTGGGACGCAGTATTTT.

The rearrangement links TRBV18 to TRBJ2-5, with D unresolved. The CDR3 spans 14 residues. Trimming pared 6 bases from V and 5 bases from J, leaving 16 bases between. Germline CDR1 and CDR2: KGHSH and LQKENI. CDR3 sequence (DNA): TGTGCCAGCTCCGTCGCGGTAGGTTCGGAGACCCAGTACTTC. Residues: CASSVAVGSETQYF.

The chain combines TRBV28 with TRBJ2-7; D ambiguous. The CDR3 is 14 residues long. V gave up 6 bases and J gave up 2 bases, with 14 bases separating them. Germline V gives CDR1 MDHEN, CDR2 SYDVKM. CDR3 sequence (DNA): TGTGCCAGCAGCCCAACCTACGACCCCTACGAGCAGTACTTC. This translates into CASSPTYDPYEQYF.

CDR3 coding DNA: TGTGCCAGCTCACCACACCCGAAGGGGGGGGAGCAGTACTTC. Residues: CASSPHPKGGEQYF. This chain connects TRBV18 to TRBJ2-7; weak D call: TRBD2 (7 bases). Trimming left V 1 base short and J 7 bases short, with 14 bases between. CDR1 and CDR2 (germline): KGHSH, LQKENI. This CDR3 comprises 14 residues.

The chain has TRBV2 and TRBJ1-5; D is uncertain. With 0 bases removed from V and 3 bases from J, the gap between germline ends came to 3 bases. This CDR3 is built from 13 residues. CDR1 SNHLY and CDR2 FYNNEI come from the germline V gene. The CDR3 sequence is CASSEAFNQPQHF. As DNA, the CDR3 is TGTGCCAGCAGTGAAGCTTTCAATCAGCCCCAGCATTTT.

V usage is TRBV5-1 and J usage is TRBJ2-3; 8 nucleotides match TRBD2. After removal of 1 base from V and 8 bases from J, the junction contained 6 bases not matched to a gene. The CDR3 is made up of 14 amino acids. Germline CDR1 and CDR2: SGHRS and YFSETQ. CDR3 loop: CASSLTSGGGTQYF. Written as DNA, the CDR3 is TGCGCCAGCAGCTTGACTAGCGGAGGGGGTACGCAGTATTTT. The variable domain in full, with the rest retrieved from reference TRBV5-1 and TRBJ2-3, is KAGVTQTPRYLIKTRGQQVTLSCSPISGHRSVSWYQQTPGQGLQFLFEYFSETQRNKGNFPGRFSGRQFSNSRSEMNVSTLELGDSALYLCASSLTSGGGTQYFGPGTRLTVL.

The V and J genes are TRBV28 and TRBJ2-3, with D maybe TRBD1 (5 bases). The germline V gene has CDR1 MDHEN and CDR2 SYDVKM. The CDR3 extends over 14 amino acids. Deletions cut 3 bases from V and 2 bases from J, with 9 bases between. The CDR3 DNA follows: TGTGCCAGCAGTTTTTCCAGGGTCACAGATACGCAGTATTTT. It encodes CASSFSRVTDTQYF.

In the case of this clone: Its ends do not fully match the called genes, so a read error is possible. The chain recombines TRBV6-6 with TRBJ1-4; 7 positions match TRBD1. This CDR3 region has 14 residues. Germline-derived CDR1 and CDR2 are MNHNY and SVGAGI (reference sequence). CDR3 residues: CASTYRGGNEKLFF. CDR3 DNA: TGTGCCAGCACTTACAGGGGTGGAAATGAAAAACTGTTTTTT.

This clone is a singleton in its sample. The chain employs TRBV7-9 and TRBJ1-3; D might be TRBD1 (6 bases). The CDR3 length is 14 residues. Trimming left V 3 bases short and J 1 base short, with 7 bases between. CDR1 SEHNR and CDR2 FQNEAQ come from the germline V gene (reference sequence). CDR3 protein: CASSFTGSGNTIYF. In DNA form, the CDR3 reads TGTGCCAGCAGCTTTACAGGGTCTGGAAACACCATATATTTT.

The rearrangement joins TRBV7-9 to TRBJ2-7; a weak D match, TRBD2 (6 bases). V lost 5 bases and J 2 bases, leaving 19 bases between the germline ends. The V gene's germline CDR1 is SEHNR and CDR2 FQNEAQ (reference sequence). This CDR3 comprises 16 residues. CDR3 in amino acids: CASSQSWRGTTYEQYF. The CDR3 nucleotides are TGTGCCAGCAGCCAATCATGGAGGGGTACTACCTACGAGCAGTACTTC.

The V gene is TRBV4-2, the J gene TRBJ1-5; D unclear. This CDR3 spans 16 amino acids. The ends were cut back, 1 base at V and 4 bases at J, with 14 bases in the middle. The germline V gene encodes CDR1 LGHNA and CDR2 YNFKEQ. The CDR3 loop is CASSQALARSNQPQHF. CDR3 nucleotides: TGTGCCAGCAGCCAAGCCCTGGCGCGGAGTAATCAGCCCCAGCATTTT.

This sequence joins TRBV6-5 and TRBJ2-7, with TRBD2 matching over 13 bases. J was trimmed by 4 bases and V by 4 bases; bases with no gene match: 1. There are 14 residues in the CDR3. The germline V gene has CDR1 MNHEY and CDR2 SVGAGI. The CDR3 coding sequence is TGTGCCAGCAGTTGGACTAGCGGGAGTTACGAGCAGTACTTC. Translated: CASSWTSGSYEQYF.